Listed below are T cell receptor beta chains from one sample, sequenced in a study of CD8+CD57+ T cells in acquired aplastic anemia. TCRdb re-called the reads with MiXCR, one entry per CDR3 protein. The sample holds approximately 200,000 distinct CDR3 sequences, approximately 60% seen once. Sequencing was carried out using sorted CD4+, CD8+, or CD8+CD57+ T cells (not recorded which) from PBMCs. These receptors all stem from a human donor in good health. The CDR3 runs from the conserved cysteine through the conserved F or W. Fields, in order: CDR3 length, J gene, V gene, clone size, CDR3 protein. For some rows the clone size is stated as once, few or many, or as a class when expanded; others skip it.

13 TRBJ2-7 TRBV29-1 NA CSSTGQGDYEQYF
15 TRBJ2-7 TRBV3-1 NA CASSPGGGRFYEQYF
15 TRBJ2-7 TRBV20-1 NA CSARNAREDTGEQYF
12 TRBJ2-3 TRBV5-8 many CASSKSRDTEYF
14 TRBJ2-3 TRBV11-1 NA CASGSRGATDTQYF
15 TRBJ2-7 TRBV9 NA CASSVGLISSYEQYF
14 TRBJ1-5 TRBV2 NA CASSPFAGVQPQHF
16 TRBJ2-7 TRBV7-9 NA CACSLAYTGSSYGQYF
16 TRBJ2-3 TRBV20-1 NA CSAPFRTGGGTDTQYF
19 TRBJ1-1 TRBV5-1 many CASSLDGTGLFFGDTEAFF
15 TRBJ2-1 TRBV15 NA CATSGPGLAISEQFF
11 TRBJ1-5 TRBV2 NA CASSGGAALDF
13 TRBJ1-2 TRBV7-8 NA CASSTTGALGNTF
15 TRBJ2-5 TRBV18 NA CASSPSTRGGETQYF
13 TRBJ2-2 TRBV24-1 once CATTDRGTGELFF
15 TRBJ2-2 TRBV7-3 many CASTPAGPDTGELFF
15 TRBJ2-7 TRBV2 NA CVSSEYRGRVYEQYF
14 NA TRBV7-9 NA CASSMGQGAYQQFF
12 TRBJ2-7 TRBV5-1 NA CASSTTPYEQYF
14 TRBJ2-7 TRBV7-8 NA CASSSSPMGAEQYF
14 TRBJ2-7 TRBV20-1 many CSATTSGREYEQYF
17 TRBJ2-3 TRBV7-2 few CASSLALGTGSTDTQYF
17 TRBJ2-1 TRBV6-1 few CASSANLAGAKNNEQFF
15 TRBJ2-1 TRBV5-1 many CASSSGLAIYNEQFF
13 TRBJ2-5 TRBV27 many CASSGDNQETQYF
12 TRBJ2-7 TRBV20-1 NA CSYGGASYEQYF
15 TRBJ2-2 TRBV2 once CASRDGQANTGELFF
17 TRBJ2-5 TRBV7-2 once CASRSGLAGEVQETQYF
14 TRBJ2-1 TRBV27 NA CASNLMGQYNEQFF
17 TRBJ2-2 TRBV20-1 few CSAPVLGTAPNTGELFF
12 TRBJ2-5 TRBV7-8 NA CASSPPGETQCF
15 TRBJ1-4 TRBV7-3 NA CASSVKDRGPKKLFF
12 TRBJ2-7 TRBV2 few CASTLTGSEQYF
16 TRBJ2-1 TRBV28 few CASRPGTGASYNEQFF
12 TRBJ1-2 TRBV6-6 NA CASSSNPGLDTF
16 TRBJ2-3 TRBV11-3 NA CASSLLPGSGTDTQYF
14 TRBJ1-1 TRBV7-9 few CASRRAGGAAEAFF
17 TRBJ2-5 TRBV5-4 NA CASSSGSGLADQETQYF
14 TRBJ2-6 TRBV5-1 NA CASSLVSGANVLTF
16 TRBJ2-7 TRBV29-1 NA CSVEVSSGGVVYEQYF
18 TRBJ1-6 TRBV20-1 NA CSASSQFRGRRSESPLHF
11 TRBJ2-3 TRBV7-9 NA CASSFSDTQYF
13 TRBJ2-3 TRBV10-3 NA CAIKTGDTDTQYF
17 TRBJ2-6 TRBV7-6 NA CACTKQGQFSGANVLAF
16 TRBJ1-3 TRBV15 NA CATSRGVSGVGNTIYF